This TCR beta chain comes out of a study of blood T cell repertoires in COVID-19. CDR3 size: 14 residues. Germline V gives CDR1 MDHEN, CDR2 SYDVKM. Trimming cost V 2 bases and J 4 bases, with 11 bases left between them. In the source study's methods: Quantification of nucleated cells was approximated via reference gene primer amplification. Repertoires were generated with immunoSEQ multiplex PCR, while TCRdb's copy carries only in-frame clones and drops some. That table furnishes V, J and clone size, whereas the DNA furnished D and trimming. The profile shows fewer than 350,000 clones, around nine tenths of them singletons. The recovered donors of Cohort 3 showed two negative PCRs, clearance, or symptom resolution.

The sequencing input was PBMCs or T cells enriched from blood (not recorded which). This receptor was identified in a woman aged 35 to 49 who had recovered from COVID-19. The chain has TRBV28 and TRBJ1-2; D perhaps matches TRBD1 (5 bases). The CDR3 region has the DNA TGTGCCAGCAGTTTAGTGGGCGGGGGCTATGGCTACACCTTC. Its protein is CASSLVGGGYGYTF.